The clone carrying this T cell receptor (beta chain) was recorded once. The record originates from a study of blood T cell repertoires in COVID-19. CDR1 SQVTM and CDR2 ANQGSEA come from the germline V gene. The CDR3 consists of 14 residues. V lost 6 bases, J lost 1 base, and 12 bases lay in between. Here immunoSEQ multiplex PCR was the method, and the copy in TCRdb shows in-frame clones only, minus some. In the table there are roughly 350,000 clones, over 70% of which are singletons. The clonotype originates from a woman aged 45-65 years with COVID-19, enrolled during active disease. Sequenced sample: peripheral blood. This rearrangement joins TRBV29-1 to TRBJ2-2, with D maybe TRBD1 (6 bases). The CDR3 DNA reads TGCAGCGTGTATGAGGGACAGAACACCGGGGAGCTGTTTTTT. Protein product: CSVYEGQNTGELFF.